This T cell receptor (beta chain) derives from a study of Ad26.COV2.S vaccination and SARS-CoV-2 variants. Some clones are missing from TCRdb's copy, which holds only in-frame ones; the method was immunoSEQ multiplex PCR. This table has hundreds of thousands of clones, 90% to 95% appearing once. As regards this clone: The target antigen is unknown.

Overall study findings and caveats: It was found that vaccine and placebo recipients had similar non-spike TCR breadth. Reportedly, after vaccination the spike-specific CD8+ and CD4+ T cell responses displayed substantial breadth. Analyses of TCR breadth and depth may have underestimated total T cell responses.

Sequenced material: peripheral blood, taken after recovery from COVID-19. The origin of this receptor is a human donor who had recovered from COVID-19.

CDR3 in amino acids: CASSATGGVGEQYF. The DNA for the CDR3 is TGTGCCAGCAGCGCAACAGGGGGAGTGGGGGAGCAGTACTTC. The chain uses TRBV9 and TRBJ2-7; the match to TRBD1 covers 8 bases. Germline V lookup: CDR1 SGDLS, CDR2 YYNGEE. V lost 3 bases and J lost 7; bases outside the gene matches: 9. This CDR3 has 14 amino acids. The full variable domain, with the rest looked up from reference TRBV9 and TRBJ2-7, is DSGVTQTPKHLITATGQRVTLRCSPRSGDLSVYWYQQSLDQGLQFLIQYYNGEERAKGNILERFSAQQFPDLHSELNLSSLELGDSALYFCASSATGGVGEQYFGPGTRLTVT.